The next 17 T cell receptor beta chains were all read from a single sample in a study of blood T cells in healthy people across ages. Through a sample-barcoded 5' primer and a J-beta primer mix, a second PCR was run for roughly 7 to 11 cycles. TCRdb reprocessed the 5' RACE reads with MiXCR, giving one entry per CDR3 protein. The top ten clones hold approximately 3.7% of a sample with 800,000 or so distinct CDR3 sequences, around a quarter of them seen once. Another study also made use of these data, one on T cells of mothers and their children.

Source material: blood. The receptors shown here come from a boy between 5 and 17 years old in good health.

This clonotype was found a few times. This chain connects TRBV4-3 to TRBJ2-6; 9 nucleotides match TRBD1. The CDR3 extends over 17 amino acids. The germline V gene encodes CDR1 LGHNA and CDR2 YSLEER. V gave up 1 base and J gave up 2 bases; unmatched junction bases: 3. The CDR3 DNA reads as TGCGCCAGCAGCCAAGTAGACAGGGGGGCTGGGGCCAACGTCCTGACTTTC. This sequence encodes CASSQVDRGAGANVLTF.

The rearrangement links TRBV29-1 to TRBJ2-1; tentative D call: TRBD1 (6 bases). The assigned J gene may be wrong: the sequence end matches TRBJ2-7 better. The CDR3 is 13 residues long. Germline V gene sequence: CDR1 SQVTM, CDR2 ANQGSEA. The CDR3: CSVGGGPTYEQYF. CDR3 bases: TGCAGCGTTGGAGGGGGACCAACCTACGAGCAGTACTTC.

This clonotype was found a few times. The genes are TRBV5-8 and TRBJ1-5; D not resolved. CDR3 length equals 15 residues. The germline V gene has CDR1 SGHTS and CDR2 YDEGEE. V gave up 2 bases and J gave up 0 bases, with 9 bases separating them. As DNA, the CDR3 is TGTGCCAGCAGCTTAGGAGATTATAGCAATCAGCCCCAGCATTTT. Translated: CASSLGDYSNQPQHF.

In this sample, this clonotype turned up once. An end of the junction does not agree with germline; a read error may underlie this. This rearrangement joins TRBV20-1 to TRBJ2-5; tentative D call: TRBD2 (6 bases). Per the germline V gene, CDR1 is DFQATT and CDR2 is SNEGSKA (reference sequence). The CDR3 runs to 12 residues. Here the CDR3 reads CSAHAGGPGMDF. In nucleotides, the CDR3 is TGCAGTGCTCACGCCGGGGGACCCGGGATGGACTTC.

The gene calls are TRBV20-1 and TRBJ2-7; no firm D call. The end of the DNA is better explained by TRBJ2-5, so the J call may be wrong. There are 13 residues in the CDR3. Looked up from germline, CDR1 is DFQATT and CDR2 is SNEGSKA (reference sequence). CDR3 sequence reads: CSARAEHQETQYF. CDR3 coding DNA: TGCAGTGCTAGAGCTGAACACCAAGAGACCCAGTACTTC.

This clonotype was found a few times. The rearrangement uses TRBV2 and TRBJ2-3; tentatively, D is TRBD2 (5 bases). Germline values: CDR1 SNHLY, CDR2 FYNNEI. This CDR3 comprises 15 residues. The V and J ends lost 2 bases and 3 bases respectively, with 12 bases between them. CDR3 in DNA: TGTGCCAGCAGTGAAAATCAGCCGGGAACAGATACGCAGTATTTT. Translation gives CASSENQPGTDTQYF.

The J gene is TRBJ2-1, the V gene TRBV6-5, with 10 positions matching TRBD2. The closer fit of TRBJ2-7 to the DNA end suggests the J call may be wrong. CDR1 is MNHEY, CDR2 SVGAGI, per germline. CDR3 size: 15 residues. The CDR3 coding sequence is TGTGCCAGCAGTTCCCAGCGGGGGGGTACCTACGAGCAGTACTTC. Its translation: CASSSQRGGTYEQYF.

The chain links TRBV20-1 to TRBJ2-7; unclear D gene. The CDR3 consists of 15 residues. Germline lookup yields CDR1 DFQATT and CDR2 SNEGSKA (reference sequence). Trimming shortened V by 0 bases and J by 0 bases, and 12 bases separated the two germline ends. CDR3 loop: CSAREGYGLSYEQYF. In nucleotides, the CDR3 is TGCAGTGCTAGAGAGGGTTATGGCCTCTCCTACGAGCAGTACTTC.

The chain joins TRBV5-1 to TRBJ1-2; D may be TRBD1 (5 bases). Germline CDR1 and CDR2: SGHRS and YFSETQ. The CDR3 sequence is 16 residues long. Trimming took 2 bases from V and 4 from J, leaving 18 bases between them. CDR3 sequence (DNA): TGCGCCAGCAGCTTTGGAAACAGGATCCAGGGCTATGGCTACACCTTC. Translation gives CASSFGNRIQGYGYTF.

This clonotype was counted a few times. The chain combines TRBV29-1 with TRBJ1-3; D remains ambiguous. This CDR3 region has 12 residues. Germline CDR1 SQVTM, CDR2 ANQGSEA. Between the trimmed V and J ends, which lost 0 bases and 4 bases, there was a span of 4 bases. CDR3 in amino acids: CSVEERGNTIYF. For the CDR3, the DNA is TGCAGCGTTGAAGAACGAGGAAACACCATATATTTT.

This clonotype was found a few times. The chain carries TRBV19 and TRBJ2-5; D perhaps matches TRBD1 (6 bases). Trimming cost V 3 bases and J 1 base, with 12 bases left between them. The CDR3 covers 15 residues. Per the germline V gene, CDR1 is LNHDA and CDR2 is SQIVND (reference sequence). The DNA of the CDR3 is TGTGCCAGTAGTATGTCAGGGGCGCTCCAAGAGACCCAGTACTTC. Protein sequence: CASSMSGALQETQYF.

V gene TRBV6-2 or TRBV6-3 combines with J gene TRBJ2-2; 7 bases fit TRBD1. Losses at the gene ends were 3 bases for V and 4 bases for J; bases not matched to a gene: 8. The CDR3 is made up of 16 amino acids. The V gene's germline CDR1 is MNHEY and CDR2 SVGEGT. The CDR3: CASSYMGQRSTGELFF. The CDR3 nucleotides are TGTGCCAGCAGTTATATGGGACAGCGCAGCACCGGGGAGCTGTTTTTT.

This clonotype was counted once. The chain carries TRBV2 and TRBJ2-1; possible D gene TRBD2, 6 bases. Trimming stripped 1 base from V and 7 bases from J, with 14 bases between. The CDR3 sequence is 15 residues long. The germline V gene has CDR1 SNHLY and CDR2 FYNNEI. The DNA of the CDR3 is TGTGCCAGCAGTGAAGTGGCGGGGAGAGGAAATGAGCAGTTCTTC. Amino acids: CASSEVAGRGNEQFF.

The chain recombines TRBV12-3 or TRBV12-4 with TRBJ1-4; possibly TRBD1 for D (5 bases). Trimming left V 7 bases short and J 5 bases short, with 14 bases between. CDR3 length equals 14 residues. The CDR3 sequence: CASTTFGANEKLFF. As DNA, the CDR3 is TGTGCCAGCACCACCTTCGGGGCGAATGAAAAACTGTTTTTT.

As to this clonotype: A clone one base away is much larger, so this may be a read error. J is TRBJ2-1 and V is TRBV3-1; 10 nucleotides match TRBD2. V lost 7 bases and J lost 5; bases outside the gene matches: 8. Germline V gene data show CDR1 as LGHDT and CDR2 as YNNKEL (reference sequence). The CDR3 length is 15 residues. This CDR3 is CASNRGLARDNEQFF. In DNA, the CDR3 is TGTGCCAGCAACCGGGGACTAGCGAGAGACAATGAGCAGTTCTTC.

This clonotype was detected a few times. The chain links TRBV11-2 to TRBJ2-7, with a possible D match to TRBD2 (5 bases). The CDR3 covers 14 residues. The germline CDR1 and CDR2 sequences are SGHAT and FQNNGV. Between the trimmed V and J ends, which lost 2 bases and 6 bases, there was a span of 14 bases. Written as DNA, the CDR3 is TGTGCCAGCAGCTTAATAAGTGGAGGTTCCGAGCAGTACTTC. Translating it yields CASSLISGGSEQYF. The whole variable domain, filled in from reference TRBV11-2 and TRBJ2-7, reads EAGVAQSPRYKIIEKRQSVAFWCNPISGHATLYWYQQILGQGPKLLIQFQNNGVVDDSQLPKDRFSAERLKGVDSTLKIQPAKLEDSAVYLCASSLISGGSEQYFGPGTRLTVT.

The chain is built from TRBV6-6 and TRBJ1-1, with a tentative D call TRBD1 (6 bases). V was clipped by 2 bases and J by 6 bases, with 16 bases between them. Germline CDR1 and CDR2: MNHNY and SVGAGI (reference sequence). The CDR3 has 15 residues. The CDR3 region is CASSYDLWGASEAFF. The CDR3 DNA reads as TGTGCCAGCAGTTACGACCTTTGGGGGGCTTCTGAAGCTTTCTTT.